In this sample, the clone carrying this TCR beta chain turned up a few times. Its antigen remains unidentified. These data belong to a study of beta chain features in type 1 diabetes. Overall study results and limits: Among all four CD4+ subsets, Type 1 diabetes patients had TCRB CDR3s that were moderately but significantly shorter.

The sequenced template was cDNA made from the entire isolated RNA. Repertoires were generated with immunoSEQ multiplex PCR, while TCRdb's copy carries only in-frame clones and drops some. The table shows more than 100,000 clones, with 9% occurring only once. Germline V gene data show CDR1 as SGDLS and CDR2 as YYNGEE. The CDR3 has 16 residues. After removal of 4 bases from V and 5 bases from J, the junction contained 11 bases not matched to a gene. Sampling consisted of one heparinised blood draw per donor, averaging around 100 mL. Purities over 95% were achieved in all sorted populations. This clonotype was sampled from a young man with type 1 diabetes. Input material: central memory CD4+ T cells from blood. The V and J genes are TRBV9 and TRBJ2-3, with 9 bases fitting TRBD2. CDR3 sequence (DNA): TGTGCCAGCAGCAGGAGGGTAGCGGGGGTGGTAGATACGCAGTATTTT. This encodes CASSRRVAGVVDTQYF.